This TCR beta chain comes out of a study of cytomegalovirus exposure and HLA in healthy donors. This PCR relied on a set of 60 Vbeta primers and 13 Jbeta primers. Measured with immunoSEQ multiplex PCR; TCRdb has only the in-frame clones, and not every one. This table holds about 180,000 clones, 75% to 90% found once. A note on this clone: What it binds is unknown.

Germline V CDR1 and CDR2: MNHEY, SMNVEV (reference sequence). V was pared by 8 bases and J by 1 base, with 7 bases of the junction left unmatched. This CDR3 is built from 14 residues. Study-level findings and limits: Most of the CMV-associated TCR beta chains (in a later analysis) appeared to be HLA-restricted. Segments of the TCR beta V type were, in most cases, productive about 90% or about 30% of the time in an earlier analysis.

The TCR was taken from a boy between 2 and 10 years old in good health and CMV-seronegative. Specimen: PBMCs. This sequence joins TRBV27 and TRBJ2-5; 7 positions agree with TRBD1. The CDR3 protein is CASSKRDSQETQYF. CDR3 nucleotide sequence: TGTGCCAGCTCAAAAAGGGACAGCCAAGAGACCCAGTACTTC.